This TCR beta chain was recovered during a study of CD8 T cells in ankylosing spondylitis. There are many counts of this clonotype. V was shortened by 8 bases and J by 2 bases, with 19 bases between the two germline ends. This CDR3 is 15 amino acids long. Germline V gene lookup returns CDR1 MNHEY and CDR2 SVGEGT. TCRdb passed the 5' RACE reads through MiXCR, listing each CDR3 protein once. The sample records some 180,000 distinct CDR3 sequences, about 20% being singletons. The chain is built from TRBV6-2 or TRBV6-3 and TRBJ2-7, with a tentative D call TRBD2 (5 bases). What was sequenced was blood, either unsorted or a sorted T cell fraction (not recorded which). This TCR was recovered from a male donor aged 10 to 35 with ankylosing spondylitis or in good health (not recorded which). This CDR3 is CASSGGGRSAYEQYF. Written as DNA, the CDR3 is TGTGCCAGCTCTGGTGGAGGCCGGTCAGCCTACGAGCAGTACTTC.